A single sample is the source of the 17 T cell receptor beta chains below, sequenced in a study of T cells expressing NK-cell markers. Reprocessing the 5' RACE reads, TCRdb reports a single entry for every CDR3 protein and omits DNA. This sample's table reports a few hundred thousand distinct CDR3 sequences. Sequencing was performed on blood T cells: a sorted CD56 or NKG2C T cell subset, CD4+ or CD8+ T cells, or bulk PBMC T cells (not recorded which). The receptors come from a man between 18 and 35 years old in good health.

The genes are TRBV5-4 and TRBJ2-7; TCRdb outputs TRBD2, but without DNA this stays unchecked. CDR1 and CDR2 from the germline V gene are SGHNT and YYREEE (reference sequence). This CDR3 is built from 16 residues. The CDR3 loop is CASSLAPAGGSYEQYF.

The J gene is TRBJ2-1, the V gene TRBV6-5; lacking DNA, the TRBD2 call made by TCRdb goes unchecked. Germline V gene sequence: CDR1 MNHEY, CDR2 SVGAGI. The CDR3 covers 17 residues. CDR3 residues: CASSYGASGSVSYEQFF.

The rearrangement uses TRBV4-1 and TRBJ2-1; TCRdb designates TRBD2, a call that cannot be tested without DNA. Germline CDR1 is MGHRA and CDR2 is YSYEKL. There are 15 residues in the CDR3. Here the CDR3 reads CASSQLGLADNEQFF.

V and J are TRBV9 and TRBJ2-1; the D call of TRBD2 rests on TCRdb alone, since no DNA is present to check it. The CDR3 totals 14 residues. Germline assignment: CDR1 SGDLS and CDR2 YYNGEE. The CDR3 sequence is CASSGTSGRDEQFF.

V is TRBV27 and J is TRBJ2-3. Germline lookup yields CDR1 MNHEY and CDR2 SMNVEV (reference sequence). This CDR3 is built from 13 residues. CDR3 sequence reads: CASSLLNTDTQYF.

V gene TRBV7-3 combines with J gene TRBJ2-1. The CDR3 spans 13 residues. Germline CDR1 is SGHTA and CDR2 is FQGTGA. CDR3 residues: CASSLTLGDEQFF.

The CDR3: CASSLADRGVTGELFF. The rearrangement uses TRBV7-8 and TRBJ2-2; with no DNA, the TCRdb D assignment of TRBD1 cannot be verified. This CDR3 spans 16 amino acids. The germline V gene encodes CDR1 SGHVS and CDR2 FQNEAQ.

This chain joins TRBV5-4 and TRBJ1-2. Per the germline V gene, CDR1 is SGHNT and CDR2 is YYREEE (reference sequence). The CDR3 has 13 amino acids. The CDR3 spells CASSLITSYGYTF. The full variable domain, with the rest looked up from reference TRBV5-4 and TRBJ1-2, is ETGVTQSPTHLIKTRGQQVTLRCSSQSGHNTVSWYQQALGQGPQFIFQYYREEENGRGNFPPRFSGLQFPNYSSELNVNALELDDSALYLCASSLITSYGYTFGSGTRLTVV.

The chain uses TRBV20-1 and TRBJ2-1; the D call of TRBD1 rests on TCRdb alone, since no DNA is present to check it. Germline values: CDR1 DFQATT, CDR2 SNEGSKA (reference sequence). The CDR3 consists of 13 residues. The CDR3 is CSAGRRDTNEQFF.

This sequence joins TRBV20-1 and TRBJ2-6; the D gene TCRdb calls, TRBD1, cannot be checked with no DNA. The CDR3 loop spans 16 amino acids. Germline loops: CDR1 DFQATT, CDR2 SNEGSKA (reference sequence). CDR3 region: CSARGQGYSGANVLTF.

V gene TRBV6-1 combines with J gene TRBJ2-2; there is no DNA to check the TCRdb D call of TRBD2. CDR1 MNHNS and CDR2 SASEGT come from the germline V gene. The CDR3 is 13 amino acids. This CDR3 is CASTRRAVGELFF.

The rearrangement uses TRBV20-1 and TRBJ2-1; no DNA is available, so the TRBD2 call from TCRdb remains unchecked. From germline, CDR1 is DFQATT and CDR2 SNEGSKA (reference sequence). The CDR3 has 13 amino acids. This chain's CDR3 is CSERGSGVNEQFF.

The J gene is TRBJ2-3, the V gene TRBV20-1; without DNA, the TCRdb call of TRBD2 cannot be checked. Looked up from germline, CDR1 is DFQATT and CDR2 is SNEGSKA (reference sequence). This CDR3 spans 14 amino acids. The CDR3 region is CSPLAGDGTDTQYF.

This chain joins TRBV27 and TRBJ2-1; TCRdb selects TRBD1, and the lack of DNA leaves this call unchecked. Germline values: CDR1 MNHEY, CDR2 SMNVEV (reference sequence). This CDR3 spans 16 amino acids. CDR3 amino acids: CASSPGDHTLYNEQFF.

The chain has TRBV10-3 and TRBJ2-1; TCRdb outputs TRBD2, but without DNA this stays unchecked. Germline V gene data show CDR1 as ENHRY and CDR2 as SYGVKD. The CDR3 runs to 14 residues. CDR3 in amino acids: CAISATSGSREQFF.

The rearrangement uses TRBV2 and TRBJ1-5. In germline, CDR1 is SNHLY, CDR2 FYNNEI. CDR3 length equals 14 residues. This CDR3 is CASSERDSNQPQHF.

The rearrangement links TRBV4-3 to TRBJ2-1. This CDR3 has 16 residues. The germline V gene encodes CDR1 LGHNA and CDR2 YSLEER. The CDR3 sequence is CASSQDRADSYNEQFF.